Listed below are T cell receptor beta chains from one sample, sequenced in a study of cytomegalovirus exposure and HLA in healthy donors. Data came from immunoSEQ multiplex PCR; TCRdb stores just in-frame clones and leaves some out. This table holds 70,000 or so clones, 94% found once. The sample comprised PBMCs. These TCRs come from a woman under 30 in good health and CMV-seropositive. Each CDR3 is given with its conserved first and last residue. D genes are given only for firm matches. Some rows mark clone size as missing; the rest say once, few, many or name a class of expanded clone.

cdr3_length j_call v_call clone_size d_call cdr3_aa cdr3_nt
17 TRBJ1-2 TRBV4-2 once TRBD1 CASSQTIGTAKNYGYTF TGTGCCAGCAGCCAGACAATTGGGACAGCGAAAAACTATGGCTACACCTTC
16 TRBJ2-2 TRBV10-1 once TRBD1 CATTDKQGWNTGELFF TGCGCCACCACCGATAAACAGGGGTGGAACACCGGGGAGCTGTTTTTT
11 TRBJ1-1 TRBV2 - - CASSDQGEAFF TGTGCCAGCAGTGATCAGGGCGAAGCTTTCTTT
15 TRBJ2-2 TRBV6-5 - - CASTEHYRVSGELFF TGTGCCAGCACCGAACATTACAGGGTTTCTGGGGAGCTGTTTTTT
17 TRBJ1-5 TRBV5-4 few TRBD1 CASSSDRERDSNQPQHF TGTGCCAGCAGCTCGGACAGGGAGAGGGATAGCAATCAGCCCCAGCATTTT
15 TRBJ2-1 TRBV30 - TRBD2 CAWSSSGGLGNEQFF TGTGCCTGGAGTTCGAGCGGGGGTCTCGGCAATGAGCAGTTCTTC
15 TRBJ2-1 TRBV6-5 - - CASSYSSGNYNEQFF TGTGCCAGCAGTTACAGCTCAGGGAACTACAATGAGCAGTTCTTC
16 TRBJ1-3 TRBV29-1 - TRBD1 CSVELRTGLSGNTIYF TGCAGCGTTGAGTTAAGGACAGGTCTCTCTGGAAACACCATATATTTT
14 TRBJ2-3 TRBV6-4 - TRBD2 CASSERGSTDTQYF TGTGCCAGCAGTGAGCGGGGGAGCACAGATACGCAGTATTTT
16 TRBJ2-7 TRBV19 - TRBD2 CASSALAEIHSYEQYF TGTGCCAGTAGTGCCCTAGCGGAGATCCACTCCTACGAGCAGTACTTC
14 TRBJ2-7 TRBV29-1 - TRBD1 CSVNGQGVFREQYF TGCAGCGTTAACGGGCAGGGGGTCTTCCGCGAGCAGTACTTC
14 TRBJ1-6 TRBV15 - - CATSRDLADSPLHF TGTGCCACCAGCAGAGATCTGGCAGATTCACCCCTCCACTTT
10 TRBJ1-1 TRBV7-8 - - CASSPEEAFF TGTGCCAGCAGCCCTGAGGAAGCTTTCTTT
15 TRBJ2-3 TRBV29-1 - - CSVLKAEGSTDTQYF TGCAGCGTTTTAAAGGCGGAGGGCAGCACAGATACGCAGTATTTT
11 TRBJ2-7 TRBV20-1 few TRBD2 CSAQTSSEQYF TGCAGTGCTCAGACTAGCAGCGAGCAGTACTTC
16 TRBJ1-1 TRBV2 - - CASTGGLRLPNTEAFF TGTGCCAGCACCGGAGGTCTGCGGCTTCCGAACACTGAAGCTTTCTTT
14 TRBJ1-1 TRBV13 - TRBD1 CASSAQGMNTEAFF TGTGCCAGCAGCGCACAGGGGATGAACACTGAAGCTTTCTTT
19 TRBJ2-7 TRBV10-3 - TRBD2 CAISESLVGPLAGGYEQYF TGTGCCATCAGTGAGTCTTTGGTCGGCCCACTAGCGGGAGGCTACGAGCAGTACTTC
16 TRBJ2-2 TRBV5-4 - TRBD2 CASSPGGSRNTGELFF TGTGCCAGCAGCCCGGGGGGGTCCAGGAACACCGGGGAGCTGTTTTTT
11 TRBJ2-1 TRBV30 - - CAGTPYNEQFF TGTGCCGGGACTCCGTACAATGAGCAGTTCTTC
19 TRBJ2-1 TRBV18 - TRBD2 CASSPTRIFSGGSYNEQFF TGTGCCAGCTCCCCCACACGCATATTCAGCGGGGGGTCCTACAATGAGCAGTTCTTC
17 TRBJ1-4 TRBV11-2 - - CASSVQGPGHPNEKLFF TGTGCCAGCAGCGTACAGGGACCCGGGCACCCTAATGAAAAACTGTTTTTT
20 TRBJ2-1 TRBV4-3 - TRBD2 CASLSGGEERGVSSYNEQFF TGCGCCAGCCTATCAGGGGGAGAAGAGCGGGGGGTTAGCTCCTACAATGAGCAGTTCTTC
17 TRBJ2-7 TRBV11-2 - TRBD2 CASSEGTSGGPRYEQYF TGTGCCAGCAGCGAGGGGACTAGCGGGGGCCCCAGATACGAGCAGTACTTC
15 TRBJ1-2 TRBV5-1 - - CASSLNSGFDYGYTF TGCGCCAGCAGCTTGAATTCAGGGTTTGACTATGGCTACACCTTC
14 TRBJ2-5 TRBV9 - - CASSTSGVKETQYF TGTGCCAGCAGCACCTCGGGGGTCAAAGAGACCCAGTACTTC